The 21 T cell receptor beta chains presented below share a single source sample, sequenced in a study of blood T cell repertoires in COVID-19. Repertoires were generated with immunoSEQ multiplex PCR, while TCRdb's copy carries only in-frame clones and drops some. The sample holds 100,000 to 150,000 clones, around 80% seen once. The sequencing sample was made of PBMCs or T cells enriched from blood (not recorded which). Every receptor here comes from a man aged 40-55 years with acute COVID-19.

The V gene is TRBV7-3, the J gene TRBJ2-1; 7 bases are a match to TRBD2. This CDR3 has 17 residues. Trimming took 0 bases from V and 1 from J; bases not matched to a gene: 6. The germline V gene has CDR1 SGHTA and CDR2 FQGTGA. As DNA, the CDR3 is TGTGCCAGCAGCTTAACCAGCGGGGATACATCCTACAATGAGCAGTTCTTC. This translates into CASSLTSGDTSYNEQFF.

This clone was seen a handful of times. V and J are TRBV12-3 or TRBV12-4 and TRBJ1-1; D is possibly TRBD1 (5 bases). The V and J ends lost 1 base and 7 bases respectively, with 7 bases between them. The CDR3 consists of 12 residues. This CDR3 is CASSLEGLEAFF. CDR3 coding DNA: TGTGCCAGCAGTTTAGAGGGACTTGAAGCTTTCTTT.

This clone was seen only a few times. The chain employs TRBV28 and TRBJ2-1, with 10 bases fitting TRBD2. V was pared by 6 bases and J by 7 bases, with 9 bases of the junction left unmatched. The CDR3 runs to 15 residues. Germline assignment: CDR1 MDHEN and CDR2 SYDVKM. The CDR3 nucleotides read TGTGCCAGCAGCCCCCCTAGCGGGAGAATGAATGAGCAGTTCTTC. Its translation: CASSPPSGRMNEQFF.

This chain joins TRBV2 and TRBJ2-7; D ambiguous. V lost 1 base to trimming and J lost 2 bases, with 6 bases between them. Germline V lookup: CDR1 SNHLY, CDR2 FYNNEI. The CDR3 runs 13 residues. The CDR3 nucleotides are TGTGCCAGCAGTGAAGGGCGGACCTACGAGCAGTACTTC. Translating gives CASSEGRTYEQYF.

This clone was detected a few times. The chain has TRBV7-2 and TRBJ2-7; 8 bases are a match to TRBD1. CDR3 length: 15 residues. Germline V gene sequence: CDR1 SGHTA, CDR2 FQGNSA. J gave up 6 bases and V 7 bases, and 14 bases lay outside the gene matches. The DNA of the CDR3 is TGTGCCAGCACCAAGGGGGGACAGGAGAAAGGCGAGCAGTACTTC. This translates into CASTKGGQEKGEQYF.

The genes are TRBV5-1 and TRBJ1-6; TRBD1 aligns across 7 bases. Losses at the gene ends were 4 bases for V and 8 bases for J; bases not matched to a gene: 12. CDR1 is SGHRS, CDR2 YFSETQ, per germline. The CDR3 consists of 16 residues. Here the CDR3 reads CASSPGGGTDYSPLHF. In nucleotides, the CDR3 is TGCGCCAGCAGCCCCGGGGGGGGGACAGATTATTCACCCCTCCACTTT.

This clone was observed a few times. The chain links TRBV28 to TRBJ1-4; 8 nucleotides line up with TRBD1. This CDR3 is built from 17 residues. Germline values: CDR1 MDHEN, CDR2 SYDVKM. V trimming: 6 bases; J trimming: 0 bases; junction bases outside the gene matches: 9. As DNA, the CDR3 is TGTGCCAGCAGGTTAGGGACAGGAACGTCAACTAATGAAAAACTGTTTTTT. Translated, it gives CASRLGTGTSTNEKLFF.

The chain joins TRBV27 to TRBJ1-1, with 8 positions matching TRBD1. Germline CDR1 and CDR2: MNHEY and SMNVEV (reference sequence). The CDR3 has 13 amino acids. With V trimmed by 10 bases and J by 4 bases, 8 bases remained unmatched. CDR3 sequence: CATKQGAVTEAFF. The DNA for the CDR3 is TGTGCCACTAAGCAGGGGGCAGTCACTGAAGCTTTCTTT.

The V and J genes are TRBV29-1 and TRBJ2-7; 7 bases match TRBD2. J lost 4 bases, V lost 6 bases, and 3 bases had no gene match. The length of the CDR3 is 11 residues. In germline, CDR1 is SQVTM, CDR2 ANQGSEA. CDR3 amino acids: CSVLGGYEQYF. CDR3 nucleotide sequence: TGCAGCGTCCTCGGGGGGTACGAGCAGTACTTC.

This rearrangement joins TRBV2 to TRBJ2-6; possible D gene TRBD2, 6 bases. The CDR3 is 16 residues long. Germline CDR1 and CDR2: SNHLY and FYNNEI. Between the trimmed V and J ends, which lost 7 bases and 0 bases, there was a span of 13 bases. The DNA of the CDR3 is TGTGCCAGCACCCCGGAGGGGCCCTCTGGGGCCAACGTCCTGACTTTC. It is translated as CASTPEGPSGANVLTF.

The DNA for the CDR3 is TGTGCCAGCAGCCGTATACTAGCGGGAGGGCTCAATGAGCAGTTCTTC. Residues: CASSRILAGGLNEQFF. The V and J genes are TRBV7-2 and TRBJ2-1; 13 bases are shared with TRBD2. Trimming at V came to 5 bases and at J to 6 bases, leaving 7 bases not matched to a gene. The CDR3 is 16 amino acids. Germline V gives CDR1 SGHTA, CDR2 FQGNSA.

This chain links TRBV30 with TRBJ1-1; D is perhaps TRBD1 (5 bases). CDR1 GTSNPN and CDR2 SVGIG come from the germline V gene (reference sequence). Trimming pared 7 bases from V and 0 bases from J, leaving 15 bases between. CDR3 length: 14 residues. The CDR3 sequence is CASPREDMNTEAFF. The DNA for the CDR3 is TGTGCCTCCCCACGGGAGGACATGAACACTGAAGCTTTCTTT.

The gene calls are TRBV13 and TRBJ1-5, with TRBD1 identical over 9 bases. CDR1 and CDR2 (germline): PRHDT, FYEKMQ (reference sequence). The CDR3 extends over 17 amino acids. The V segment lost 4 bases and the J segment 2 bases; nucleotides outside the gene matches: 9. The CDR3 protein is CASSSAPGQGGNQPQHF. In DNA form, the CDR3 reads TGTGCCAGCAGCTCCGCTCCGGGACAGGGAGGCAATCAGCCCCAGCATTTT.

This chain joins TRBV12-5 and TRBJ2-1; 10 positions agree with TRBD2. The CDR3 is 15 amino acids. CDR1 is LGHNT and CDR2 is FRNRAP in the germline V gene. Unmatched junction bases numbered 7, after V lost 6 bases and J lost 5 bases. The CDR3, as DNA: TGTGCTAGTGGCTCTCATAGCGGGGGGCACAATGAGCAGTTCTTC. Residues: CASGSHSGGHNEQFF.

The rearrangement uses TRBV20-1 and TRBJ1-2, with TRBD1 as a possible D gene (5 bases). The germline CDR1 and CDR2 sequences are DFQATT and SNEGSKA (reference sequence). Trimming took off 3 bases at V and 8 bases at J, with 10 bases between the two ends. The CDR3 is 11 amino acids. The CDR3 DNA reads as TGCAGTGCTAGCGGGGGATCGGGCTACACCTTC. Residues: CSASGGSGYTF.

The V gene is TRBV5-1, the J gene TRBJ2-3; D possibly corresponds to TRBD2 (6 bases). Germline CDR1 reads SGHRS; CDR2 reads YFSETQ. This CDR3 has 14 residues. V gave up 0 bases and J gave up 5 bases, with 10 bases separating them. Written as DNA, the CDR3 is TGCGCCAGCAGCTTGGGCGGGAACGAAGATACGCAGTATTTT. The encoded protein is CASSLGGNEDTQYF.

This chain joins TRBV5-4 and TRBJ1-5; D uncertain. CDR3 length: 15 residues. Germline assignment: CDR1 SGHNT and CDR2 YYREEE (reference sequence). Trimming removed 3 bases from V and 2 bases from J, with 12 bases in between. The CDR3 loop reads CASSYRRGGNQPQHF. The DNA for the CDR3 is TGTGCCAGCAGCTACCGACGAGGTGGCAATCAGCCCCAGCATTTT.

The V and J genes are TRBV15 and TRBJ1-2; D is unresolved. The V end lost 0 bases, the J end lost 0 bases, and 8 bases lay between the germline ends. This CDR3 spans 15 amino acids. Germline V gives CDR1 LNHNV, CDR2 YYDKDF (reference sequence). The CDR3 DNA reads TGTGCCACCAGCAGAGAGGCTTCCTCTAACTATGGCTACACCTTC. Protein sequence: CATSREASSNYGYTF.

This clone was counted between two and nine times. The J gene is TRBJ1-4, the V gene TRBV19; tentative D call: TRBD1 (5 bases). In germline, CDR1 is LNHDA, CDR2 SQIVND (reference sequence). This CDR3 has 13 residues. Trimming took off 1 base at V and 6 bases at J, with 6 bases between the two ends. The chain's CDR3 is CASSIGGDEKLFF. DNA for the CDR3: TGTGCCAGTAGTATAGGGGGCGATGAAAAACTGTTTTTT.

The CDR3 sequence is CASSQSPGGIGEDEQYF. Written as DNA, the CDR3 is TGCGCCAGCAGCCAATCACCCGGGGGTATAGGGGAGGACGAGCAGTACTTC. The rearrangement links TRBV4-1 to TRBJ2-7, with D maybe TRBD2 (6 bases). The CDR3 spans 17 residues. Germline CDR1 is MGHRA and CDR2 is YSYEKL. Trimming removed 2 bases at V and 5 bases at J, with 22 bases between.

The rearrangement joins TRBV6-5 to TRBJ1-5; D remains ambiguous. Trimming left V 4 bases short and J 1 base short, with 5 bases between. Germline CDR1 is MNHEY and CDR2 is SVGAGI. The CDR3 has 13 residues. CDR3 sequence: CASSWQSNQPQHF. The CDR3 nucleotides read TGTGCCAGCAGTTGGCAGAGCAATCAGCCCCAGCATTTT.